This T cell receptor (beta chain) stems from a study of blood T cell repertoires in COVID-19. Study-level information: Donors in the United States, Italy and Spain gave samples during acute or convalescent COVID-19. The analysed material was cDNA or gDNA that came from T cells, B-cell-depleted T cells, or PBMCs.

Original analysis: Reference gene primer amplification in the assay estimated nucleated cell counts. Clones were read by immunoSEQ multiplex PCR, and TCRdb kept only the in-frame ones, dropping some. That table furnishes V, J and clone size, whereas the DNA furnished D and trimming. The table includes about 380,000 clones, 70% to 90% detected once. Germline trimming cut 7 bases from V and 8 bases from J; bases unmatched to any gene: 10. This CDR3 spans 13 amino acids. CDR1 is GTSNPN and CDR2 is SVGIG in the germline V gene (reference sequence). Sequenced sample: peripheral blood. This sequence originates from a man between 40 and 49 years old with acute or convalescent COVID-19. The chain couples TRBV30 to TRBJ1-4; the match to TRBD1 covers 7 bases. The CDR3 loop is CASLDRAGEKLFF. The CDR3 coding sequence is TGTGCCTCGCTCGACAGGGCCGGAGAAAAACTGTTTTTT.